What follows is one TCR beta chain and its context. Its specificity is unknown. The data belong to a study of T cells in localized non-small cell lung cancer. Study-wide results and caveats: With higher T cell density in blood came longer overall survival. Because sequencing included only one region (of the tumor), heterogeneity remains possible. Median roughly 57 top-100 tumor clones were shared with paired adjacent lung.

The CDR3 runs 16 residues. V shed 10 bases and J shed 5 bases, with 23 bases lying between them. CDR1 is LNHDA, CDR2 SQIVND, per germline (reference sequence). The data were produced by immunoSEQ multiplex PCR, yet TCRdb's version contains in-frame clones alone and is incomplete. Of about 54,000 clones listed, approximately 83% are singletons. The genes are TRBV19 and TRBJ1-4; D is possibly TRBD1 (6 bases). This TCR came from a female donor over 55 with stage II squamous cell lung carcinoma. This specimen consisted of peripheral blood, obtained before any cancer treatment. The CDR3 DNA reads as TGTGCCACCTCAAACCCGAGACAGGAGACGAATGAAAAACTGTTTTTT. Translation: CATSNPRQETNEKLFF.